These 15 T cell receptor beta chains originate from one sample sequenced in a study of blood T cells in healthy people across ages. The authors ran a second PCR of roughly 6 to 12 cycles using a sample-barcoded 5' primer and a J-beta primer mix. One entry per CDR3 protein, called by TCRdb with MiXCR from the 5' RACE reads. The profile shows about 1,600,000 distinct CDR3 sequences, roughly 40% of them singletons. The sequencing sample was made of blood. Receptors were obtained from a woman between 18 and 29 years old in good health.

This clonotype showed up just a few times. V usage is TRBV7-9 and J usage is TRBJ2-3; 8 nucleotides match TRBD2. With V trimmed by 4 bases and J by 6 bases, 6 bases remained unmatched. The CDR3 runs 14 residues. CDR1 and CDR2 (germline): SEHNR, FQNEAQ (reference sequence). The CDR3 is CASSSGGGRDTQYF. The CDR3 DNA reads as TGTGCCAGCAGCTCTGGCGGGGGGCGGGATACGCAGTATTTT.

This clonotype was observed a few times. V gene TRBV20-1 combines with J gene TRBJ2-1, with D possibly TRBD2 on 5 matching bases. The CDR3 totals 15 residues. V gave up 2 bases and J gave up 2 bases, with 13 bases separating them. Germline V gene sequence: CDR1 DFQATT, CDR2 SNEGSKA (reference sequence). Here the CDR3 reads CSARPSGLTYNEQFF. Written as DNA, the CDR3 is TGCAGTGCTAGACCGAGCGGTCTTACCTACAATGAGCAGTTCTTC.

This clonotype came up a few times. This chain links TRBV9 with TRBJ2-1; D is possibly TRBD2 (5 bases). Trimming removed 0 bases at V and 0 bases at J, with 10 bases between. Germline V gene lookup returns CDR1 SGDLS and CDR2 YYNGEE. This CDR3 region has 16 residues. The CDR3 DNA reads TGTGCCAGCAGCGTAGGAGTAGGAGGCTCCTACAATGAGCAGTTCTTC. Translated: CASSVGVGGSYNEQFF.

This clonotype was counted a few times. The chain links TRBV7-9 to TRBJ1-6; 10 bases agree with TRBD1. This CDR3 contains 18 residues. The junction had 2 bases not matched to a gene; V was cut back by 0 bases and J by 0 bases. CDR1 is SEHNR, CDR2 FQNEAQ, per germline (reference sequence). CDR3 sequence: CASSLARDRGSYNSPLHF. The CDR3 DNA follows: TGTGCCAGCAGCTTAGCCCGGGACAGGGGCTCCTATAATTCACCCCTCCACTTT.

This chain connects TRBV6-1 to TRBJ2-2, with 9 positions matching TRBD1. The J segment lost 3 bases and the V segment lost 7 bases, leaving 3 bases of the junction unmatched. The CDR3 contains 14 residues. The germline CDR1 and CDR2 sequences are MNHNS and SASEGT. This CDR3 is CASNWDRDTGELFF. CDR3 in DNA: TGTGCCAGCAATTGGGACAGGGACACCGGGGAGCTGTTTTTT.

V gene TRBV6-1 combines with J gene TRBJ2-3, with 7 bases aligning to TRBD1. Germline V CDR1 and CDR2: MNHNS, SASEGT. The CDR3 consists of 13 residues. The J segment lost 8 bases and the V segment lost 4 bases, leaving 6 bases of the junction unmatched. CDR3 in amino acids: CASSGQGGATQYF. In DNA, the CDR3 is TGTGCCAGCAGTGGACAGGGTGGGGCTACGCAGTATTTT.

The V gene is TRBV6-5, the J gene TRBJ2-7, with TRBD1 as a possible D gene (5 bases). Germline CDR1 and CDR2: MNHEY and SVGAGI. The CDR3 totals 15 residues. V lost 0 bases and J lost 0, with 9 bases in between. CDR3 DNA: TGTGCCAGCAGTTACTCGACAGCCTACTCCTACGAGCAGTACTTC. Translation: CASSYSTAYSYEQYF.

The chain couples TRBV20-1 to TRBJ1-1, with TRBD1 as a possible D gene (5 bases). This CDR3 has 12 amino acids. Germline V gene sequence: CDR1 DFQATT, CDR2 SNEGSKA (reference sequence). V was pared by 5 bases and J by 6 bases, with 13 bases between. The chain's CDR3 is CSAQPGGAEAFF. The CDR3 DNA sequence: TGCAGTGCTCAGCCCGGGGGTGCTGAAGCTTTCTTT.

The CDR3 protein is CSVRQVLTDTQYF. The CDR3 nucleotides read TGCAGCGTAAGACAGGTCCTCACAGATACGCAGTATTTT. V gene TRBV29-1 combines with J gene TRBJ2-3; D is perhaps TRBD1 (6 bases). Germline values: CDR1 SQVTM, CDR2 ANQGSEA. The CDR3 length is 13 residues. V lost 6 bases and J 2 bases, leaving 12 bases between the germline ends.

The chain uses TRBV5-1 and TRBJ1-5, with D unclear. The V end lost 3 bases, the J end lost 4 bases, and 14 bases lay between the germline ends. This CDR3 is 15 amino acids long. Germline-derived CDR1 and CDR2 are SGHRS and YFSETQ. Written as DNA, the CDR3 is TGCGCCAGCAGCTCCGGGCCGGGAGAAAATCAGCCCCAGCATTTT. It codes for CASSSGPGENQPQHF.

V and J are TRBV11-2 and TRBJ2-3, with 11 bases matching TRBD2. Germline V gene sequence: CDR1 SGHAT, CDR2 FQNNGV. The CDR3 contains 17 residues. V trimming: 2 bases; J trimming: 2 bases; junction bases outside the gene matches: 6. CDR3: CASSLSLLAGDTDTQYF. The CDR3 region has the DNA TGTGCCAGCAGCTTAAGTTTACTAGCGGGGGACACAGATACGCAGTATTTT.

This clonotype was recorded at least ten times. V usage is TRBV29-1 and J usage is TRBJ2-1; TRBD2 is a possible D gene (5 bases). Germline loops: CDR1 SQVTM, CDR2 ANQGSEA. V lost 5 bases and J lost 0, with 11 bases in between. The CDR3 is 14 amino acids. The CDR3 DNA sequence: TGCAGCGTTCCACGGGGTTTCTCCTACAATGAGCAGTTCTTC. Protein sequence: CSVPRGFSYNEQFF.

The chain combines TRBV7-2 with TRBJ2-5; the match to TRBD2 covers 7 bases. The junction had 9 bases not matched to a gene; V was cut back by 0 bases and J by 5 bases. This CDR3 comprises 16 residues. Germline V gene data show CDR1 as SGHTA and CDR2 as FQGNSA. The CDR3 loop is CASSLAVTGGRETQYF. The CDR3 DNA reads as TGTGCCAGCAGCTTAGCGGTGACGGGAGGTAGGGAGACCCAGTACTTC.

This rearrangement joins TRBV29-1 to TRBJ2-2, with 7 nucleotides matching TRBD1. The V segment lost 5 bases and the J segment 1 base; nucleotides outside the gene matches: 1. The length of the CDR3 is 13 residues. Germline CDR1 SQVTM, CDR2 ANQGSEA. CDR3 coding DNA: TGCAGCGTTCGACAGGGGAACACCGGGGAGCTGTTTTTT. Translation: CSVRQGNTGELFF.

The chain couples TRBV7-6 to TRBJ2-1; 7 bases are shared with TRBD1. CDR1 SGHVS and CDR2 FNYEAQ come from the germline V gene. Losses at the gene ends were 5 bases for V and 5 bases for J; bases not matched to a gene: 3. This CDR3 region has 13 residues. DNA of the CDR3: TGTGCCAGCAGCCAGACAGGGAACAATGAGCAGTTCTTC. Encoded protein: CASSQTGNNEQFF.